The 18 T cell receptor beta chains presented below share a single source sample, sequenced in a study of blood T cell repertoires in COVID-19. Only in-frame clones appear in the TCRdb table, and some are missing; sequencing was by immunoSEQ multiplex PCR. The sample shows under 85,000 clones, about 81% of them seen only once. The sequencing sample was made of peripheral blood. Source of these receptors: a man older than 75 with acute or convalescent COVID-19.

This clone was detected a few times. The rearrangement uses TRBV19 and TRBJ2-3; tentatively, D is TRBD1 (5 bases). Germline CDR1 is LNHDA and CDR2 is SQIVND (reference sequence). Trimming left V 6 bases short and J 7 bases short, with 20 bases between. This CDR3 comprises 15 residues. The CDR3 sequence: CASSFGAESFNTQYF. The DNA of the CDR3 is TGTGCCAGTAGCTTTGGGGCAGAATCCTTTAATACGCAGTATTTT.

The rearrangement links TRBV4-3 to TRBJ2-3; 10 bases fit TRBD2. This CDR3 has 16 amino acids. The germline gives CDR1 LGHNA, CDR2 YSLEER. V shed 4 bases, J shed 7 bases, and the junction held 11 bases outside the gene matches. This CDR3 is CASSRDIAGGLNTQYF. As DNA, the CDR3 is TGCGCCAGCAGCCGAGACATAGCGGGAGGCCTTAATACGCAGTATTTT.

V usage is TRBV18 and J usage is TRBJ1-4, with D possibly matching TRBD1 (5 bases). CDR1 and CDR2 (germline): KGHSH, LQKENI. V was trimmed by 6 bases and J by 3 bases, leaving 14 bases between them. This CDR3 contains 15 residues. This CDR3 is CASSHPGASNEKLFF. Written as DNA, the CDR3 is TGTGCCAGCTCGCACCCTGGGGCCTCTAATGAAAAACTGTTTTTT.

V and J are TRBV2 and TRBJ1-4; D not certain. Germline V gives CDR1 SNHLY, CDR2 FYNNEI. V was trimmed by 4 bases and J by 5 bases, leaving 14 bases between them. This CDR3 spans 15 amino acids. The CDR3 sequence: CASSVSARENEKLFF. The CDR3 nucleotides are TGTGCCAGCAGTGTCTCGGCCCGGGAGAATGAAAAACTGTTTTTT.

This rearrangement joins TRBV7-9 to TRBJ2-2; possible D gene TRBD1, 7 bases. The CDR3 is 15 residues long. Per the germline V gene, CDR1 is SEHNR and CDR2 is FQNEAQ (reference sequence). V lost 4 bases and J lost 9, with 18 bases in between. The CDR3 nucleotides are TGTGCCAGCAGCTCCGGACAGGAAGCGGGCCGGGAGCTGTTTTTT. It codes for CASSSGQEAGRELFF.

In DNA form, the CDR3 reads TGTGCCAGCAGCGATACGGACAGGGCTAGTCCTGGCTACACCTTC. The encoded protein is CASSDTDRASPGYTF. The chain carries TRBV5-4 and TRBJ1-2; 8 positions agree with TRBD1. Germline CDR1 is SGHNT and CDR2 is YYREEE (reference sequence). After removal of 4 bases from V and 7 bases from J, the junction contained 12 bases not matched to a gene. CDR3 length equals 15 residues.

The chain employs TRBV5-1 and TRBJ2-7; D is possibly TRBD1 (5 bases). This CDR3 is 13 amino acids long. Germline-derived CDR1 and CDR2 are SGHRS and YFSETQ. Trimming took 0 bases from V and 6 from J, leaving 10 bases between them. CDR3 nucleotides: TGCGCCAGCAGCTTGGGTACCACAGGCGAGCAGTACTTC. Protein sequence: CASSLGTTGEQYF.

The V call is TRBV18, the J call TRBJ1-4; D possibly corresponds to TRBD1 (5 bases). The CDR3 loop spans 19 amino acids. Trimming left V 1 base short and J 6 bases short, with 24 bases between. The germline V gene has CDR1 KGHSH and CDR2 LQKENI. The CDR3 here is CASSPRIPDWGRKDEKLFF. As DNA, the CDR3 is TGTGCCAGCTCACCACGCATCCCCGATTGGGGGAGGAAAGATGAAAAACTGTTTTTT. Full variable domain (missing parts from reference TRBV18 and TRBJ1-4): NAGVMQNPRHLVRRRGQEARLRCSPMKGHSHVYWYRQLPEEGLKFMVYLQKENIIDESGMPKERFSAEFPKEGPSILRIQQVVRGDSAAYFCASSPRIPDWGRKDEKLFFGSGTQLSVL.

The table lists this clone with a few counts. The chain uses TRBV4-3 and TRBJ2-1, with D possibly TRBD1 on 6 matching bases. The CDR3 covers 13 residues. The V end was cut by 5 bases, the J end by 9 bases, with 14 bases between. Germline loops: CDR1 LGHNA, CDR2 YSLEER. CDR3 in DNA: TGCGCCAGCAGCTTCGGGGTGGGGGCTGAGCAGTTCTTC. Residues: CASSFGVGAEQFF.

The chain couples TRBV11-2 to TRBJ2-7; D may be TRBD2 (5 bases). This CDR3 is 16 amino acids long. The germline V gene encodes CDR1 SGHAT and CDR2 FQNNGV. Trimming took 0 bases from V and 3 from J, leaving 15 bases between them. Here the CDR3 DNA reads TGTGCCAGCAGCTTAGATCTAGGACTGCGGCTCTACGAGCAGTACTTC. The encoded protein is CASSLDLGLRLYEQYF.

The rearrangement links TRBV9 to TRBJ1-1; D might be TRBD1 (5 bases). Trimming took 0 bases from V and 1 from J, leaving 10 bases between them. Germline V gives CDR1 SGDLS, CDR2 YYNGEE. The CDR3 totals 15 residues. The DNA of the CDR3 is TGTGCCAGCAGCGTAGGGGGGGATCCGAACACTGAAGCTTTCTTT. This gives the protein CASSVGGDPNTEAFF.

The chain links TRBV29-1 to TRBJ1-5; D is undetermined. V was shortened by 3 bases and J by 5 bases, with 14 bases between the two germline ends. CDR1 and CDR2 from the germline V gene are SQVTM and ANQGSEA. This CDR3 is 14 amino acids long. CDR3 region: CSVEEGTAHQPQHF. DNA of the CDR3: TGCAGCGTTGAGGAGGGAACAGCACATCAGCCCCAGCATTTT.

The CDR3 region has the DNA TGTGCCATCAGCGCCCGAGAGACAGGGGCCGACGAGCAGTACTTC. Amino acids: CAISARETGADEQYF. J is TRBJ2-7 and V is TRBV10-3; 8 nucleotides line up with TRBD1. The germline V gene encodes CDR1 ENHRY and CDR2 SYGVKD. V shed 6 bases and J 5 bases; nucleotides not matched to a gene: 12. The CDR3 totals 15 residues.

As DNA, the CDR3 is TGTGCCAGTAGTATAGCCTCCTACGGGTCAGATAGCAATCAGCCCCAGCATTTT. It yields the protein CASSIASYGSDSNQPQHF. This chain links TRBV19 with TRBJ1-5; D call uncertain. The CDR3 is made up of 18 amino acids. Trimming pared 1 base from V and 0 bases from J, leaving 16 bases between. Germline-derived CDR1 and CDR2 are LNHDA and SQIVND (reference sequence).

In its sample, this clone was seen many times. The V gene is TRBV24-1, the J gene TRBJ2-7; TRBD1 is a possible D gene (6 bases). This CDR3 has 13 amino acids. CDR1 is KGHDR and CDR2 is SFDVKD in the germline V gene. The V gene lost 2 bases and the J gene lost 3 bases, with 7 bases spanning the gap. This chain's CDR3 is CATSDSDSYEQYF. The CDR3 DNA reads TGTGCCACCAGTGATTCGGACAGCTACGAGCAGTACTTC.

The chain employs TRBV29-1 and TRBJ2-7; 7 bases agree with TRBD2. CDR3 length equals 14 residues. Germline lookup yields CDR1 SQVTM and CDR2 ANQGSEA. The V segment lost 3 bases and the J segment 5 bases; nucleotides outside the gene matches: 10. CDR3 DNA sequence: TGCAGCGTTGAGGGCGGGAGTATTTTGAACGAGCAGTACTTC. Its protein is CSVEGGSILNEQYF.

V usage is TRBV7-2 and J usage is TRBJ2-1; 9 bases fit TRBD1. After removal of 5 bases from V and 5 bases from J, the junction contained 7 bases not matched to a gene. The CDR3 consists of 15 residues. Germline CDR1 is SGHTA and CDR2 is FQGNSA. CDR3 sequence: CASSPGGTGNNEQFF. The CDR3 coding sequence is TGTGCCAGCAGCCCTGGGGGGACAGGGAACAATGAGCAGTTCTTC.

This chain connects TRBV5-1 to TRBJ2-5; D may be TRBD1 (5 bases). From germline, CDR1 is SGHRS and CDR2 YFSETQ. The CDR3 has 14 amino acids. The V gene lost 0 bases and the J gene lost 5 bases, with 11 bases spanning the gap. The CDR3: CASSLVGAWETQYF. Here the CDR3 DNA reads TGCGCCAGCAGCTTGGTTGGGGCTTGGGAGACCCAGTACTTC.